The entry that follows covers one T cell receptor beta chain sequence. The data belong to a study of control samples from healthy donors and cancer patients. This CDR3 contains 16 residues. With V trimmed by 3 bases and J by 5 bases, 8 bases remained unmatched. The germline V gene encodes CDR1 SGHRS and CDR2 YFSETQ. Using immunoSEQ multiplex PCR, the repertoire was profiled, and TCRdb retains in-frame clones only, with some absent. The sample has some 160,000 clones; 75% to 90% are singletons. Sequenced sample: blood. This sequence was found in a man in his thirties or forties in good health. This chain connects TRBV5-1 to TRBJ1-6; 7 bases are shared with TRBD1. The CDR3 reads CASSWGDGQDNSPLHF. Here the CDR3 DNA reads TGCGCCAGCAGCTGGGGGGATGGACAGGATAATTCACCCCTCCACTTT.